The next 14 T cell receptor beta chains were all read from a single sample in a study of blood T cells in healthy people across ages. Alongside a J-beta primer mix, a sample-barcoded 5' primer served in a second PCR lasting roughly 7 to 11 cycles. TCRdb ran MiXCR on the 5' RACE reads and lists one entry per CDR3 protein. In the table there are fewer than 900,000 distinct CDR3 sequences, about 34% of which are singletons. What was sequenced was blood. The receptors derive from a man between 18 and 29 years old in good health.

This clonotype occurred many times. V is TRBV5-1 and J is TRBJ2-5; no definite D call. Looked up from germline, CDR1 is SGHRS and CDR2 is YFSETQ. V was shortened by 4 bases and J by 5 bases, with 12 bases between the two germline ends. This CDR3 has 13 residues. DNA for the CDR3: TGCGCCAGCAGCCCAAAGCCCCAGGAGACCCAGTACTTC. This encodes CASSPKPQETQYF. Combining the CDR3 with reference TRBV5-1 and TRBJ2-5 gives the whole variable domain KAGVTQTPRYLIKTRGQQVTLSCSPISGHRSVSWYQQTPGQGLQFLFEYFSETQRNKGNFPGRFSGRQFSNSRSEMNVSTLELGDSALYLCASSPKPQETQYFGPGTRLLVL.

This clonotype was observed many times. CDR3 loop: CASSLGTLNTGELFF. CDR3 bases: TGCGCCAGCAGCCTCGGGACCCTGAACACCGGGGAGCTGTTTTTT. This chain joins TRBV5-1 and TRBJ2-2; either TRBD1 or TRBD2 may supply D (5 bases each). This CDR3 is built from 15 residues. Trimming stripped 4 bases from V and 1 base from J, with 11 bases between. CDR1 is SGHRS, CDR2 YFSETQ, per germline.

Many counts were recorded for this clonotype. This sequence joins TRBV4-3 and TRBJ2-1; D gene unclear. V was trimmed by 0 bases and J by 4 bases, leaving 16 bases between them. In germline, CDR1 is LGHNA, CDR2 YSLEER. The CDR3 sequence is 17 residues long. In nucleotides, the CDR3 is TGCGCCAGCAGCCAAGATTTAGTGGATTTCAGATACAATGAGCAGTTCTTC. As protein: CASSQDLVDFRYNEQFF.

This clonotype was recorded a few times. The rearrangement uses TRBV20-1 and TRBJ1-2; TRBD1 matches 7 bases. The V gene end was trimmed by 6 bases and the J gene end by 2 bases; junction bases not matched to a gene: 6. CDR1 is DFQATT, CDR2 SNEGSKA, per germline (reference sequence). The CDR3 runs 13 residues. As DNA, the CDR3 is TGCAGTGCGTGGGACAGTTTCAACTATGGCTACACCTTC. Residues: CSAWDSFNYGYTF.

CDR3 amino acids: CASSPGLDEKLFF. The CDR3, as DNA: TGCGCCAGCAGCCCGGGACTCGATGAAAAACTGTTTTTT. V is TRBV4-3 and J is TRBJ1-4; maybe TRBD1 (5 bases). The germline V gene has CDR1 LGHNA and CDR2 YSLEER. Trimming shortened V by 4 bases and J by 6 bases, and 9 bases separated the two germline ends. This CDR3 comprises 13 residues.

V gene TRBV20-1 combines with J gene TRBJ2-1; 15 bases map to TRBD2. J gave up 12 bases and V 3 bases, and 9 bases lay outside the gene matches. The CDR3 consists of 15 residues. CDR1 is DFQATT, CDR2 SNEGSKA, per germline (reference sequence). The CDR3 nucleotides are TGCAGTGCTAGGCTACCGGGACTAGCGGGGGGCTCGCAGTTCTTC. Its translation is CSARLPGLAGGSQFF.

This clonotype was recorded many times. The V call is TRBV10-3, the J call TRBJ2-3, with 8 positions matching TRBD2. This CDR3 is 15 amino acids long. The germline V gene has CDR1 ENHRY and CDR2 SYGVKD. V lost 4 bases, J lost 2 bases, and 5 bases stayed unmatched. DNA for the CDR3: TGTGCCATCAGTGGGGCGGGAGGAAACACAGATACGCAGTATTTT. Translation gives CAISGAGGNTDTQYF.

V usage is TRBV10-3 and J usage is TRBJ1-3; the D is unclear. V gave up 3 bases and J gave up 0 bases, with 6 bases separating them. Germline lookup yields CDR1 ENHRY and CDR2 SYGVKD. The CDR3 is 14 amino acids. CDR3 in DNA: TGTGCCATCAGTGACCACAGCTCTGGAAACACCATATATTTT. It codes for CAISDHSSGNTIYF.

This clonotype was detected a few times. Here the CDR3 DNA reads TGTGCCAGCAGTTCAAGCGGGAGGATAGATACGCAGTATTTT. It codes for CASSSSGRIDTQYF. The chain combines TRBV7-2 with TRBJ2-3; 9 nucleotides agree with TRBD2. Germline CDR1 and CDR2: SGHTA and FQGNSA. The CDR3 contains 14 residues. V shed 6 bases, J shed 5 bases, and the junction held 6 bases outside the gene matches.

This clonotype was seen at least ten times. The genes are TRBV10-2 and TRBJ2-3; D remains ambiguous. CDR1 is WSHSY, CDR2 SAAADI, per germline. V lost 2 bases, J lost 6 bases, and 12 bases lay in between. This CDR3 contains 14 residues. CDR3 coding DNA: TGCGCCAGCAGTGAGGACACCCGAGGCGATACGCAGTATTTT. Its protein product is CASSEDTRGDTQYF.

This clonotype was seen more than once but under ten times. As DNA, the CDR3 is TGTGCCAGTTTGGGACTAGCGGGGGGCAGCTCCTACAATGAGCAGTTCTTC. It yields the protein CASLGLAGGSSYNEQFF. This chain uses TRBV6-2 or TRBV6-3 with TRBJ2-1; the match to TRBD2 covers 15 bases. CDR1 and CDR2 (germline): MNHEY, SVGEGT. Germline trimming cut 9 bases from V and 0 bases from J; bases unmatched to any gene: 6. The CDR3 extends over 17 amino acids.

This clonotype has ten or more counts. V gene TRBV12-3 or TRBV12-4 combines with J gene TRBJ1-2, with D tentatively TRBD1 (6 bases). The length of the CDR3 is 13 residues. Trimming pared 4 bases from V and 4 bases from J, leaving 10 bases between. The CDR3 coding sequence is TGTGCCAGCAGTTCAGGGGAGACCTATGGCTACACCTTC. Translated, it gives CASSSGETYGYTF.

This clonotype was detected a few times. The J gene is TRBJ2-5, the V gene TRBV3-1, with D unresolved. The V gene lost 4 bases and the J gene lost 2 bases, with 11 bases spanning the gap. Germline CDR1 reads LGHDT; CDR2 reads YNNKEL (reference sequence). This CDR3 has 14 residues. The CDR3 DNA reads TGTGCCAGCAGCCCCCCCGCGGAGCAAGAGACCCAGTACTTC. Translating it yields CASSPPAEQETQYF.

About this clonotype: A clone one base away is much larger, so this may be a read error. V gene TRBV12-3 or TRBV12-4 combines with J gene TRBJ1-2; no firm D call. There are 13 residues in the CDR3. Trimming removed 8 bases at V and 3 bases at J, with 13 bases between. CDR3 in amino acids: CASGPLGDYGYTF. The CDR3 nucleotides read TGTGCCAGCGGACCCCTCGGGGACTATGGCTACACCTTC.